This T cell receptor (beta chain) is from a study of identifying expanded T cells in peripheral blood. Findings and limits, study-wide: Over about two and four weeks, about 15 and 19 clones changed, versus roughly 1.2 between replicates.

The germline V gene has CDR1 MDHEN and CDR2 SYDVKM. The CDR3 is made up of 15 amino acids. Trimming took 3 bases from V and 12 from J; bases not matched to a gene: 14. Assay used: immunoSEQ multiplex PCR; TCRdb lists only in-frame clones, some missing. The sample gives approximately 81,000 clones, about 83% of which show up once; around 19% is in the top ten. For this clone: Its antigen is unknown.

The chain employs TRBV28 and TRBJ2-1; the match to TRBD2 covers 7 bases. This TCR was recovered from a person between 18 and 75 years old in good health. Sequencing was performed on blood. CDR3 loop: CASSLGAGPRPAQFF. The DNA for the CDR3 is TGTGCCAGCAGTTTGGGAGCGGGACCCCGCCCCGCGCAGTTCTTC. Full variable domain (rest looked up from reference TRBV28 and TRBJ2-1): DVKVTQSSRYLVKRTGEKVFLECVQDMDHENMFWYRQDPGLGLRLIYFSYDVKMKEKGDIPEGYSVSREKKERFSLILESASTNQTSMYLCASSLGAGPRPAQFFGPGTRLTVL.